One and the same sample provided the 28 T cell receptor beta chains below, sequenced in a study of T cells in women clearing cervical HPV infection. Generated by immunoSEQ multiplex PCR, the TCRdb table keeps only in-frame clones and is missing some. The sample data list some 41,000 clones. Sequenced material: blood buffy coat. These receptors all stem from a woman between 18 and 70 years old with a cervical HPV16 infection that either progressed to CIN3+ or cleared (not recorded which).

CDR3 residues: CASSLLTGSSTDTQYF. The DNA read from the CDR3 is TGTGCCAGCAGCTTACTCACAGGGTCTAGCACAGATACG. The rearrangement links TRBV7-3 to TRBJ2-3; a possible D gene is TRBD1 (6 bases). Read sequence stops 3 residues before the CDR3 end, and the germline J gene provides the missing end. The CDR3 totals 16 residues. Trimming stripped 2 bases from V and 0 bases from J, with 12 bases between. Looked up from germline, CDR1 is SGHTA and CDR2 is FQGTGA.

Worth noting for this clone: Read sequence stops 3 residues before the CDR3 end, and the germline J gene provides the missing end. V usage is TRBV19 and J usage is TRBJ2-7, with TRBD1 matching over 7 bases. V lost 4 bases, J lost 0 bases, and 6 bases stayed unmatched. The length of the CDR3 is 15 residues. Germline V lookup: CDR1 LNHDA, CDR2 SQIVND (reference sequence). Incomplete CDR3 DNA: TGTGCCAGTAGTACAAGACAGGGCACCTCCTACGAG. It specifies CASSTRQGTSYE. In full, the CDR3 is CASSTRQGTSYEQYF.

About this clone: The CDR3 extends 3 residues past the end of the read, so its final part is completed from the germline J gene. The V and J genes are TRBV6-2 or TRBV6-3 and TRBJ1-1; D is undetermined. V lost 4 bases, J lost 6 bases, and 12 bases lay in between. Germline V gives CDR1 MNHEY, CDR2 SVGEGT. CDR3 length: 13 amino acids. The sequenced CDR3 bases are TGTGCCAGCAGTTTTCCCGACGGGTCTGAA. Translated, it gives CASSFPDGSE. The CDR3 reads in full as CASSFPDGSEAFF.

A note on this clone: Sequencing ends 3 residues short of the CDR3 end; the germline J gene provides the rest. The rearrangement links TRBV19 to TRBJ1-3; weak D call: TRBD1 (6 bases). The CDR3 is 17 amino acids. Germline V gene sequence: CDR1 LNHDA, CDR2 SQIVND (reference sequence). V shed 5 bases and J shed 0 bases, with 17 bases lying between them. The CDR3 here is CASSHRVVPRSGNTIYF. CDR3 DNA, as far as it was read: TGTGCCAGTAGTCACAGGGTTGTTCCCCGCTCTGGAAACACC.

Partial CDR3 DNA: TGTGCCAGTAGCCTCACAGGGTTAAGAAGCTCCTACAATGAG. Translated, it gives CASSLTGLRSSYNE. The complete CDR3 sequence is CASSLTGLRSSYNEQFF. V usage is TRBV19 and J usage is TRBJ2-1; D perhaps matches TRBD1 (6 bases). Coverage ceases 3 residues before the CDR3 finishes, and the germline J gene fills in the end. The V end was cut by 6 bases, the J end by 0 bases, with 18 bases between. CDR3 length equals 17 residues. CDR1 and CDR2 (germline): LNHDA, SQIVND (reference sequence).

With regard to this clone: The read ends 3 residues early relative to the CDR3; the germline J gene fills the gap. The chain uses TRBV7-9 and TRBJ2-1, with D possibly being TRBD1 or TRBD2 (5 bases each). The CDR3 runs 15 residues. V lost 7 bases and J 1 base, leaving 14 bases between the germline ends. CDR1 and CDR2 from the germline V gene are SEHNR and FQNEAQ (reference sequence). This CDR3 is CASTPSEGSYNEQFF. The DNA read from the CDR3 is TGTGCCAGCACCCCCAGCGAGGGGTCCTACAATGAG.

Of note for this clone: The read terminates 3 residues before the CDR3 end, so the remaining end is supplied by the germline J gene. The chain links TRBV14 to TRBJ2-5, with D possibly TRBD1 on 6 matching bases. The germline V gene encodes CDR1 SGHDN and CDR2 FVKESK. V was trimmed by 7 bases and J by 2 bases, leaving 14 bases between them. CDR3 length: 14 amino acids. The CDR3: CASNPQGSQETQYF. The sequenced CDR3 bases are TGTGCCAGCAACCCTCAGGGGTCTCAAGAGACC.

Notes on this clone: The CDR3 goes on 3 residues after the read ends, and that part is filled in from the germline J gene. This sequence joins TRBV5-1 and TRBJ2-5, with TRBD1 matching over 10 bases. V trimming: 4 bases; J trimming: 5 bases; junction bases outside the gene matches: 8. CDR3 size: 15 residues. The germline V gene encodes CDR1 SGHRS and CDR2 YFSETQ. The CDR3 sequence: CASSNRDRGGETQYF. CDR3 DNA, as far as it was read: TGCGCCAGCAGCAATCGGGACAGGGGAGGGGAGACC.

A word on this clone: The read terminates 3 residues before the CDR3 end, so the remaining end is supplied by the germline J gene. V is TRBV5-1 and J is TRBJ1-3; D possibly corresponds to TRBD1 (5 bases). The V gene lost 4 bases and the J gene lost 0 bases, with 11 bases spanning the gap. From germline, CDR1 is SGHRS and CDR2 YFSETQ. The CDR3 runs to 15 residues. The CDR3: CASSLSGISGNTIYF. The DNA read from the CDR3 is TGCGCCAGCAGCCTTTCAGGGATCTCTGGAAACACC.

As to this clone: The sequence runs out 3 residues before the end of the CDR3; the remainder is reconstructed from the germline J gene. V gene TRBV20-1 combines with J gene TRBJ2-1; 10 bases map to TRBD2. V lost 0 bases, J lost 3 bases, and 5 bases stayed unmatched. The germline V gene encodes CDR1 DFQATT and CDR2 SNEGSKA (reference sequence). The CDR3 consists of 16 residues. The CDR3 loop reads CSARDRGTSVYNEQFF. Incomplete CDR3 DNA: TGCAGTGCTAGAGATAGAGGGACTAGCGTCTACAATGAG.

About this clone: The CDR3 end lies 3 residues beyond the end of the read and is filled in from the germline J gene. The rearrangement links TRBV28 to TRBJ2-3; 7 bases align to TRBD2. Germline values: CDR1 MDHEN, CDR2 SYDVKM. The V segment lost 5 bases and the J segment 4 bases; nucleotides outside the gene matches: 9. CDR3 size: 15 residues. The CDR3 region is CASSTHPGGSDTQYF. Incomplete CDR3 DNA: TGTGCCAGCAGTACCCATCCGGGGGGTTCAGATACG. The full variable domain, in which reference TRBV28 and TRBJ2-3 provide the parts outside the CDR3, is DVKVTQSSRYLVKRTGEKVFLECVQDMDHENMFWYRQDPGLGLRLIYFSYDVKMKEKGDIPEGYSVSREKKERFSLILESASTNQTSMYLCASSTHPGGSDTQYFGPGTRLTVL.

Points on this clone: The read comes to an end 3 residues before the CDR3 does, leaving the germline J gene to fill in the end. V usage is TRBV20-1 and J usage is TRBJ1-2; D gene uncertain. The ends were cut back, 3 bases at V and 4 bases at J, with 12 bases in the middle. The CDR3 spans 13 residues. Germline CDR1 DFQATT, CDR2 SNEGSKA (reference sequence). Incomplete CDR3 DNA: TGCAGTGCTAGTCCAACACCGGGCTATGGC. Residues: CSASPTPGYG. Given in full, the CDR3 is CSASPTPGYGYTF.

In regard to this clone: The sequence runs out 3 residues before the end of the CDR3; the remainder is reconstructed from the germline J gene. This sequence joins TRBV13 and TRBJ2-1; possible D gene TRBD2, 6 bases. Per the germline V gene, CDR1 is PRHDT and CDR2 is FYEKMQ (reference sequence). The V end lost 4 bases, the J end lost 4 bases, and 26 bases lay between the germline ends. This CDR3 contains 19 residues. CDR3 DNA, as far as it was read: TGTGCCAGCAGCTCCAAACTCACTAGCAAGGGTGGGGTGTACAATGAG. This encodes CASSSKLTSKGGVYNE. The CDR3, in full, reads CASSSKLTSKGGVYNEQFF.

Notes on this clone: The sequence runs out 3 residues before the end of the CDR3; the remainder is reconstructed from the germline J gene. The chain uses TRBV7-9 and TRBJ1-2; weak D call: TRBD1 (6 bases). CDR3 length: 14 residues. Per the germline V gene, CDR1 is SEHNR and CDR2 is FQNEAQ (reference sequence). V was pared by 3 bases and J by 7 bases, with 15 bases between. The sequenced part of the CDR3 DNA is TGTGCCAGCAGCTTCAACAGGGAGACCCTTGGC. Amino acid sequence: CASSFNRETLG. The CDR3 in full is CASSFNRETLGYTF.

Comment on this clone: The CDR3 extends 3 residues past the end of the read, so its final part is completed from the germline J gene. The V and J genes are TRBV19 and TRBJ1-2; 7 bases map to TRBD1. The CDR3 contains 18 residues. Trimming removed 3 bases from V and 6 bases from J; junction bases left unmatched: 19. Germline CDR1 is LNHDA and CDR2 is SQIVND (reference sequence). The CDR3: CASSIPPDREFRLNGYTF. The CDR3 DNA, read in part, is TGTGCCAGTAGTATCCCCCCCGACAGGGAATTTCGTCTAAATGGC.

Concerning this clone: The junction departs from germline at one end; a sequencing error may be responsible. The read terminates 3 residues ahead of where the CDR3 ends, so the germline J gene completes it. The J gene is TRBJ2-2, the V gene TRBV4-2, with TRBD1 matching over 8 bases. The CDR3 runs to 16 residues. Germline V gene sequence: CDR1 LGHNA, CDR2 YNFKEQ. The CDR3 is CASSQVQGADTGELFF. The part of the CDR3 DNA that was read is TGCGCCAGCAGCCAAGTGCAGGGGGCGGACACCGGGGAG.

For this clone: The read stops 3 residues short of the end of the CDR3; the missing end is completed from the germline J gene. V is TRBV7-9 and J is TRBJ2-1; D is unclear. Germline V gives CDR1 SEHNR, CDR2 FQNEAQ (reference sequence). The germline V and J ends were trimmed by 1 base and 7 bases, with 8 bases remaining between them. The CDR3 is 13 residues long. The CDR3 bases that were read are TGTGCCAGCAGCTTAGGTCGGGTAAATGAG. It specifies CASSLGRVNE. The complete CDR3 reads CASSLGRVNEQFF. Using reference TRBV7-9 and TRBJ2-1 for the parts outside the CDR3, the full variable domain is DTGVSQNPRHKITKRGQNVTFRCDPISEHNRLYWYRQTLGQGPEFLTYFQNEAQLEKSRLLSDRFSAERPKGSFSTLEIQRTEQGDSAMYLCASSLGRVNEQFFGPGTRLTVL.

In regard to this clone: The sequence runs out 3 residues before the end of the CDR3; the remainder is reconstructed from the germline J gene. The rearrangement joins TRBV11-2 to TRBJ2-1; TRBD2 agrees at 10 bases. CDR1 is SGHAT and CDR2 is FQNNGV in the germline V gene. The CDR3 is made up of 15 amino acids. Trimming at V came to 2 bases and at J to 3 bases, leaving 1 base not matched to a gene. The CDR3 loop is CASSLRLAGYNEQFF. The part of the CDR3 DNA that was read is TGTGCCAGCAGCTTAAGACTAGCGGGCTACAATGAG.

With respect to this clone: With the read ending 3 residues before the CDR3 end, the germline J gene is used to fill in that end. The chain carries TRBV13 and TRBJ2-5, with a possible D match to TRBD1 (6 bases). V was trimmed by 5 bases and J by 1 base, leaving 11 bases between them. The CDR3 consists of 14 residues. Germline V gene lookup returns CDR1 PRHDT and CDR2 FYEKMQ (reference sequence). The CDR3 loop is CASSPDRLQETQYF. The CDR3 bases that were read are TGTGCCAGCAGCCCCGACAGGCTCCAAGAGACC.

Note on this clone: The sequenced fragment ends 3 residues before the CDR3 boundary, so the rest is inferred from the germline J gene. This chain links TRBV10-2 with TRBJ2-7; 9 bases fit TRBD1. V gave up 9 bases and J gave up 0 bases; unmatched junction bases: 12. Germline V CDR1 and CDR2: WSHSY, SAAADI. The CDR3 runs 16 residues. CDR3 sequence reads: CASAGTGPSSSYEQYF. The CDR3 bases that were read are TGCGCCAGTGCCGGGACAGGGCCCTCAAGCTCCTACGAG.

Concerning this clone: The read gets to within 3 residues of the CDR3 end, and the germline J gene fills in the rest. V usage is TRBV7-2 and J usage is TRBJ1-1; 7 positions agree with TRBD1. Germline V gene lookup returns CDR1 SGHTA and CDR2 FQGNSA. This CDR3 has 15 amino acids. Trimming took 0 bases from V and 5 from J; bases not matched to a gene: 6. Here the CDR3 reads CASSLAWTGRTEAFF. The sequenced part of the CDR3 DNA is TGTGCCAGCAGCTTAGCGTGGACAGGTCGGACTGAA.

CDR3 sequence: CASGIAGAAYNEQFF. The CDR3 DNA, read in part, is TGTGCCAGCGGTATAGCGGGTGCGGCCTACAATGAG. This chain joins TRBV5-4 and TRBJ2-1; TRBD2 agrees at 7 bases. The read terminates 3 residues ahead of where the CDR3 ends, so the germline J gene completes it. Looked up from germline, CDR1 is SGHNT and CDR2 is YYREEE (reference sequence). The CDR3 consists of 15 residues. Losses at the gene ends were 7 bases for V and 2 bases for J; bases not matched to a gene: 9. Together with reference TRBV5-4 and TRBJ2-1, the CDR3 gives the full variable domain: ETGVTQSPTHLIKTRGQQVTLRCSSQSGHNTVSWYQQALGQGPQFIFQYYREEENGRGNFPPRFSGLQFPNYSSELNVNALELDDSALYLCASGIAGAAYNEQFFGPGTRLTVL.

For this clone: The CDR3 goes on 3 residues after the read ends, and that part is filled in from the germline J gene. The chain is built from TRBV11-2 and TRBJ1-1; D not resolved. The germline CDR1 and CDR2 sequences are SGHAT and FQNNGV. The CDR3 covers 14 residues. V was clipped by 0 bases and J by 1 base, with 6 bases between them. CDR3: CASSLEPENTEAFF. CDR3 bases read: TGTGCCAGCAGCTTAGAACCAGAGAACACTGAA.

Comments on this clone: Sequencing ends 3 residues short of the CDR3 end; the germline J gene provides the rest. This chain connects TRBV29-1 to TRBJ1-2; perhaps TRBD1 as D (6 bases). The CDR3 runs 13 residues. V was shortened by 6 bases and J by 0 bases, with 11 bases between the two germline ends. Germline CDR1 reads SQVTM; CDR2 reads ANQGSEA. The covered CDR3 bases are TGCAGCGTCGCGACAGGATCTAACTATGGC. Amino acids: CSVATGSNYG. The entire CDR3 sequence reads CSVATGSNYGYTF. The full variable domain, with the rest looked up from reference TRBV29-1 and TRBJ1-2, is SAVISQKPSRDICQRGTSLTIQCQVDSQVTMMFWYRQQPGQSLTLIATANQGSEATYESGFVIDKFPISRPNLTFSTLTVSNMSPEDSSIYLCSVATGSNYGYTFGSGTRLTVV.

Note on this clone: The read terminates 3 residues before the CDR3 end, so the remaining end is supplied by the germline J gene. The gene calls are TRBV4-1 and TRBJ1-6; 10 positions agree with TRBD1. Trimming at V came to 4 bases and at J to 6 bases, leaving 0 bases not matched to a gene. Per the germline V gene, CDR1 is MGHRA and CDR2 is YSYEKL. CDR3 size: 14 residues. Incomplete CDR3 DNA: TGCGCCAGCAGCCGGGACAGGGGTAATTCACCC. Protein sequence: CASSRDRGNSP. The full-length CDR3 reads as CASSRDRGNSPLHF.

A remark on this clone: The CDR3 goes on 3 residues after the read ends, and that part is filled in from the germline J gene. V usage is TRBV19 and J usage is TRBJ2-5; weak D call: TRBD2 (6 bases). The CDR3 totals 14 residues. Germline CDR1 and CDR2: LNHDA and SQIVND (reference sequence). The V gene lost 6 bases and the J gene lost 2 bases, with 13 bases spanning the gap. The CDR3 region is CASSSWGTQETQYF. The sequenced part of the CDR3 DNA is TGTGCCAGTAGCTCATGGGGGACTCAAGAGACC.

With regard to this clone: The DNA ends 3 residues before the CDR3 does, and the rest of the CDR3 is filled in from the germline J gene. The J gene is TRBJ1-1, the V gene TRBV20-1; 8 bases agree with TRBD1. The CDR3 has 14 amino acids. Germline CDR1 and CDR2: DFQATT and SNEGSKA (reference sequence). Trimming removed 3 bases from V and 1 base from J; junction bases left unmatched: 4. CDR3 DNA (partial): TGCAGTGCTAGGACCGGGACAGGGAACACTGAA. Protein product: CSARTGTGNTE. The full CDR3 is CSARTGTGNTEAFF.

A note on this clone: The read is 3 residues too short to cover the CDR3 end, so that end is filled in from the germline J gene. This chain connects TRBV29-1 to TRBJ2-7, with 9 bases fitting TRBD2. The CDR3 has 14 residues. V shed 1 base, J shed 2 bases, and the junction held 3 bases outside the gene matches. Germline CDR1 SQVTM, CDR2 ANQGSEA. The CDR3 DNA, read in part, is TGCAGCGTTGAAGTTAGCGGGAGACCCTACGAG. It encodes CSVEVSGRPYE. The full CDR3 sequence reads CSVEVSGRPYEQYF.